What follows are 2 T cell receptor beta chains derived from one specimen sequenced in a study of blood T cell repertoires in COVID-19. The table came from immunoSEQ multiplex PCR; TCRdb's copy has only in-frame clones and leaves some out. The sample has roughly 330,000 clones; 86% are singletons. The specimen was PBMCs or T cells enriched from blood (not recorded which). The receptor set was obtained from a young woman who had recovered from COVID-19.

V gene TRBV7-3 combines with J gene TRBJ2-5; 14 bases agree with TRBD2. Trimming took 5 bases from V and 4 from J; bases not matched to a gene: 6. The CDR3 covers 16 residues. The germline V gene has CDR1 SGHTA and CDR2 FQGTGA. CDR3 loop: CASSPGLAGGSETQYF. The CDR3 DNA reads as TGTGCCAGCAGCCCCGGACTAGCGGGAGGTTCAGAGACCCAGTACTTC.

This rearrangement joins TRBV27 to TRBJ2-7, with 10 bases aligning to TRBD2. Germline V gene data show CDR1 as MNHEY and CDR2 as SMNVEV (reference sequence). The V segment lost 7 bases and the J segment 3 bases; nucleotides outside the gene matches: 12. The CDR3 loop spans 16 amino acids. The CDR3 DNA reads as TGTGCCAGCAAACGATCTTCCGGGACTAGCGTCTACGAGCAGTACTTC. The encoded protein is CASKRSSGTSVYEQYF.